Reported below is one TCR beta chain. Which antigen it targets is not known. The record has no base qualities; no much larger clone is one base away. RNA was extracted using the RNeasy kit, and about 0.5 to 1 microgram was reverse transcribed with random hexamers. The immunoSEQ multiplex PCR assay, which covers 54 Vbeta and 13 Jbeta segments, was used to amplify TCR beta CDR3 regions. PCR amplification bias was corrected by using a synthetic template baseline for primer optimization and computational correction. The authors processed their data as follows. Reads were annotated to V, D and J genes per IMGT and analyzed with immunoSEQ Analyzer, keeping only productive sequences. To calculate clonality, Shannon entropy was normalized by log2 of the number of productive unique sequences and then subtracted from one. Public and private clones were assessed among the 100 most prevalent clones of each patient and control. Clones were defined as Susac-specific if absent from the healthy and MS cohorts, from approximately 1,100 published viral clones and from other ImmuneACCESS disease sequences. TCRdb trimmed the raw reads at Q25, called clones with MiXCR and kept productive beta chains. Rows are unified per CDR3 protein, each entry keeping the most common DNA and genes. It is TCRdb's table, rather than the study itself, that gives the V and J calls and clone size. This sample holds roughly 190,000 distinct CDR3 sequences; roughly 92% were observed only once. 0.1% of the sample is in the top ten clones.

High-throughput TCR beta sequencing profiled peripheral blood CD8+ and CD4+ T cells from healthy donors, Susac syndrome patients and multiple sclerosis patients. Healthy donors were included as age- and sex-matched controls. Bulk CD8+ and CD4+ T cells were purified by magnetic negative isolation, while CD8+ TEMRA cells were enriched using FACS. Blood was collected in EDTA tubes and processed within 24 hours, with PBMCs isolated through density gradient centrifugation. PBMCs intended for TCR sequencing were frozen in liquid nitrogen and were later thawed in a 37 degrees C water bath. A purity of at least 90% was achieved for sorted or isolated CD4+, CD8+ and CD8+ TEMRA cells. The cysteine opens and the phenylalanine closes a CDR3 of 16 amino acids. Just the 48-base CDR3 DNA is kept, in frame starting at base 1. The germline V gene sets CDR1 to LGHNA and CDR2 to YSLEER. V and J are truncated by 1 base and 0 bases respectively, leaving an intervening sequence of 11 bases.

The sample belongs to a study of CD8 T cells in Susac syndrome (dated 2019 in TCRdb). A note on the overall study: Repertoire sequencing was used to test whether CD8+ T cell activation and differentiation in Susac syndrome was antigen driven.

General study outcomes and caveats: The number of individuals in the TCR sequencing and HLA analysis was acknowledged as relatively small.

The sample comprised CD4+ T cells from PBMCs. Here the chain combines TRBV4-3 and TRBJ2-3; TRBD2 is possibly the D segment (6 matching bases). The sequence was collected from a human donor in good health. The DNA sequence follows: TGCGCCAGCAGCCAAGCGGCGGGGTCTAGCACAGATACGCAGTATTTT. This yields the protein CASSQAAGSSTDTQYF.